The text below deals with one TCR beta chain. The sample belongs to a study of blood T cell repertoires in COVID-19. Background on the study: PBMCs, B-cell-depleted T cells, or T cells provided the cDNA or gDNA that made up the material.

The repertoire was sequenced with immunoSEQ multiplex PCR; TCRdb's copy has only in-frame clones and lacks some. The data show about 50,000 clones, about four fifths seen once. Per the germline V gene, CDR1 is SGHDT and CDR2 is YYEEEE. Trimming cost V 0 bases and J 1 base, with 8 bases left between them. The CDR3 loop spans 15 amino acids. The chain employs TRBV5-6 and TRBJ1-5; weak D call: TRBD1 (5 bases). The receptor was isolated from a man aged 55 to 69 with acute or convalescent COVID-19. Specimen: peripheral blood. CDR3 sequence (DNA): TGTGCCAGCAGCTTGGGTCAGGGAAGCAATCAGCCCCAGCATTTT. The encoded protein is CASSLGQGSNQPQHF.